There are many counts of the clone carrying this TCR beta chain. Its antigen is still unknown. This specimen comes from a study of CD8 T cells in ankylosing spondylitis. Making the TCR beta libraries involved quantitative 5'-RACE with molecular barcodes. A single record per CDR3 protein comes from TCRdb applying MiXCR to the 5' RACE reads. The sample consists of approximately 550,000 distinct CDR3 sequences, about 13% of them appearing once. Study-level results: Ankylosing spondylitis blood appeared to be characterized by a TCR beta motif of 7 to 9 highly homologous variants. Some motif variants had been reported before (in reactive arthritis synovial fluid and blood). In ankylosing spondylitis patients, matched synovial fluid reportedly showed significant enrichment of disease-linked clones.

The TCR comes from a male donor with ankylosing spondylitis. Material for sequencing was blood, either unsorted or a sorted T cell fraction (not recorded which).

The CDR3 DNA sequence: TGTGCCACCACTCCCCTAGCGGGAGGATACAATGAGCAGTTCTTC. Amino acids: CATTPLAGGYNEQFF. This chain links TRBV10-3 with TRBJ2-1; TRBD2 matches 11 bases. J lost 4 bases, V lost 10 bases, and 9 bases had no gene match. The CDR3 is 15 amino acids. CDR1 is ENHRY and CDR2 is SYGVKD in the germline V gene.